This TCR beta chain emerged from a study of T-cell memory formation after mild COVID-19. Study summary: TCR clusters largely stayed donor specific.

This CDR3 has 15 amino acids. Germline lookup yields CDR1 MNHEY and CDR2 SVGEGT. Trimming removed 4 bases from V and 1 base from J, with 13 bases in between. TCR alpha and TCR beta cDNA libraries with sample barcodes and UMIs came from 5'RACE using constant-segment primers. In TCRdb, the 5' RACE reads were re-called with MiXCR into one record per CDR3 protein. The top ten hold 2% to 2.5% of the sample, which has hundreds of thousands of distinct CDR3 sequences, approximately 15% seen once. Findings and caveats of the study: A balance of CD4 and CD8 characterized clones contracting day 15 to 85, whereas later expanders leaned CD4+.

This clonotype has a handful of counts. Its target is unknown. This TCR came from an adult woman who had mild COVID-19 (a few samples of this study predate the infection). Cell type and time point are not known. The gene calls are TRBV6-2 or TRBV6-3 and TRBJ1-1, with D perhaps matching TRBD1 (6 bases). The sample was PBMCs or a T cell subset sorted from them (not recorded which). CDR3 region: CASSSYARGNTEAFF. The CDR3 region has the DNA TGTGCCAGCAGTTCCTACGCCAGGGGGAACACTGAAGCTTTCTTT.